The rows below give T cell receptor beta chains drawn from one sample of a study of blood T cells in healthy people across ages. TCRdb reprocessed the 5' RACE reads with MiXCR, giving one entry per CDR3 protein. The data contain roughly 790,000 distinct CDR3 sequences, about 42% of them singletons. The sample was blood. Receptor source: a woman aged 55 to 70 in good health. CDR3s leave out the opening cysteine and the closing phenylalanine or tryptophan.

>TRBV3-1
ASSQVGDAYNEQF
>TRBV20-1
SARVEGPGRNIQY
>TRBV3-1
ASSQEYSHYEQY
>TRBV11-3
ASSPPRAAANTGELF
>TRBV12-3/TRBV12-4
ASSPGASSGIYNEQF
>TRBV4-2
ASSQDLPAGLAGGRRGTDTQY
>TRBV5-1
ASSLAFLTYNEQF
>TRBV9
ASSPQGSVANSPLH
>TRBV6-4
ASRPRTGTGELF
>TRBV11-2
ASSLTPARQETQY
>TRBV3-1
ASSPDMTRKETQY
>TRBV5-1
ASSLGAAPSTDTQY
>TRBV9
ASSLLADSNTGELF
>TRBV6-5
ASSYFPSTETQY
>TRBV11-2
ASSTADTRQF
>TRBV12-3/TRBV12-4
ASSAGTGIVCGYT
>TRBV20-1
SARVYRGVAEAF
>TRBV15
ATSRPGASNEKLF
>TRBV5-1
ASSPGQASSYEQY
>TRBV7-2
ASSLFPGPGDYEQF
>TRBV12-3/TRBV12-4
ASNSLPTGELF
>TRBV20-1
SARDKGFGSNQPQH
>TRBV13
ASSAEPTSSYEQY
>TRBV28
ASSPLGTAYGGTDTQY
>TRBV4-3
ASSQESGGRAADTQY
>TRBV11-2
ASSSWAGGNEQY
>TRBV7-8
ASSLRWVNTEAF
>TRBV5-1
ASSLTGQRDGYT
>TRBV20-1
SAPTGGTGDQPQH
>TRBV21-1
ASSRYGTACEQY
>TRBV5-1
ASTAGPQETQY
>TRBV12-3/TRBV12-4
ASSSDRGLGGYT
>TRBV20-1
SAGKTSGGAAGGELF
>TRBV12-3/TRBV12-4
ASTGTGGYEQF
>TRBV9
ASSVGVIRGQPQH
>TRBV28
ASSLTSTSGSLH
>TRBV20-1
SVQAGGYNEQF
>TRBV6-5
ASSYSGGYYEQY
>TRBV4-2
ASSQDPGQGAYNEQF
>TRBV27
ASRGRSMFNEQY
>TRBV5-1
ASSFGQGKEQF